The T cell receptor (beta chain) described here comes from a study of STAT5B mutations in CD4+ large granular lymphocyte leukemia. The CDR3 is made up of 17 amino acids. The germline V and J ends were trimmed by 3 bases and 2 bases, with 14 bases remaining between them. CDR1 is SGHAT and CDR2 is FQNNGV in the germline V gene. The assay was run at survey level. Clones were read by immunoSEQ multiplex PCR, and TCRdb kept only the in-frame ones, dropping some. The table records approximately 30,000 clones, around 81% of them present only once. The sequence derives from a human donor in good health. The chain has TRBV11-2 and TRBJ2-6; D may be TRBD2 (5 bases). Sequencing was performed on CD4+ T cells from blood buffy coats. The DNA for the CDR3 is TGTGCCAGCAGCTTCAGAGAGGGAAAGGCTGGGGCCAACGTCCTGACTTTC. Translated, it gives CASSFREGKAGANVLTF.